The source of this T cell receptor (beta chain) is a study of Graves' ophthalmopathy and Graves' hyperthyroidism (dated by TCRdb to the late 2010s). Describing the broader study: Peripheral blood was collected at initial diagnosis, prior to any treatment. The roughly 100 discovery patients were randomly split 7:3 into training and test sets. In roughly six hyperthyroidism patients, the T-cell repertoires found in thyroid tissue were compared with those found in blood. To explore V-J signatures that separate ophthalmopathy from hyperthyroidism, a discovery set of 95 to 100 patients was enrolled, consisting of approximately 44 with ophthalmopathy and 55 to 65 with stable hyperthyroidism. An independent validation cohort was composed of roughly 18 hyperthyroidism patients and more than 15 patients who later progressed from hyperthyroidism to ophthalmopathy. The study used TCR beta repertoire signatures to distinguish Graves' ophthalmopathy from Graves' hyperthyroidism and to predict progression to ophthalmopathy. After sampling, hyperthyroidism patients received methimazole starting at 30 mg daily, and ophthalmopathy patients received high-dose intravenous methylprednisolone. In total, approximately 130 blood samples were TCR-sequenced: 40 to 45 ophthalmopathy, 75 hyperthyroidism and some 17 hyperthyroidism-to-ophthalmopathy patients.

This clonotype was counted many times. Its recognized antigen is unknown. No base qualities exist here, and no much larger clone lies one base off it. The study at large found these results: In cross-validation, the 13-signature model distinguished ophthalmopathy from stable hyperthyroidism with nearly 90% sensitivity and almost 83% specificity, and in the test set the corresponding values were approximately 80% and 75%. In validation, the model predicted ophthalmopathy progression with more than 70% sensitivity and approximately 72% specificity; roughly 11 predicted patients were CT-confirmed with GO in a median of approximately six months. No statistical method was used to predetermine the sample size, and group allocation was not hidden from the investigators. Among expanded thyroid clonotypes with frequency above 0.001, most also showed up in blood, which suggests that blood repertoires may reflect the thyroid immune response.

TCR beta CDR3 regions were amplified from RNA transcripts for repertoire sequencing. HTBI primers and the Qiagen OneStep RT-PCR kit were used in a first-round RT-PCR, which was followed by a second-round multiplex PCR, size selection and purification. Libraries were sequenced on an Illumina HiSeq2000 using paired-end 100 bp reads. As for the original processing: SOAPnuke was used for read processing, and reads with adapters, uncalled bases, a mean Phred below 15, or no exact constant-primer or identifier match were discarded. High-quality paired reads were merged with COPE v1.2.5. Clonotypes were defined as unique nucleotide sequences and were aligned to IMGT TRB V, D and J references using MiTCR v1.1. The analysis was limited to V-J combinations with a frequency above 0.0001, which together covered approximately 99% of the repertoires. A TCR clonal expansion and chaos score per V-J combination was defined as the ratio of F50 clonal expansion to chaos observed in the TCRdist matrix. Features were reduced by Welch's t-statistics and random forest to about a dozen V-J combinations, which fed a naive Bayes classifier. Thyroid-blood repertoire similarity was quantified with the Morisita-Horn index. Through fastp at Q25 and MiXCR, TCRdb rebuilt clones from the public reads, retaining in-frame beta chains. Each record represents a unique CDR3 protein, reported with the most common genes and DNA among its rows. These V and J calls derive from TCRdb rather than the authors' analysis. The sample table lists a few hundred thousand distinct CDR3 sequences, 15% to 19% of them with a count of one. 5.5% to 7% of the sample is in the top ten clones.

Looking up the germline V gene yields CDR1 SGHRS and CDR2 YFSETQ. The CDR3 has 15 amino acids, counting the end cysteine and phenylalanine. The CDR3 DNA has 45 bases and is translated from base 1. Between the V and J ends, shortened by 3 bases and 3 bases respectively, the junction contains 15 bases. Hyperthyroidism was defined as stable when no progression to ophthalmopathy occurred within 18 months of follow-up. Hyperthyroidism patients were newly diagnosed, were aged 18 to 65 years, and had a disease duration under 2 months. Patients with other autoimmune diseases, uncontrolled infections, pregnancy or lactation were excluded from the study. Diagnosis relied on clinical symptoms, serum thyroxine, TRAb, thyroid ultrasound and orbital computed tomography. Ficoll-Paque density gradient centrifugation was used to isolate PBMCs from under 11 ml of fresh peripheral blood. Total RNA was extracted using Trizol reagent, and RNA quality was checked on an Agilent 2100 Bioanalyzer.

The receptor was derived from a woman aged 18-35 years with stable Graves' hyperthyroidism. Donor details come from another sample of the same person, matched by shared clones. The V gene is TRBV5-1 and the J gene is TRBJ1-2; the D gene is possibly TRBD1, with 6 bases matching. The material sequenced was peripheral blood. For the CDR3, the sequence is CASSSRQEFDYGYTF. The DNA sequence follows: TGCGCCAGCAGCTCCAGACAGGAGTTTGACTATGGCTACACCTTC.